The present entry profiles one TCR beta chain with its context. The antigen this receptor binds is unknown. The input lacks base qualities; no much larger clone sits a single base away. This sample was taken from a study of cytomegalovirus exposure and HLA in healthy donors (dated by TCRdb to 2015 to 2018). Background for the entire study: In an earlier analysis of 587 of the donors, 276 Gb of sequence data and some 100 million unique TCR beta sequences from roughly 200 million T cells were reported. An early release that covered fewer than 800 HLA-typed donors contained approximately 300 gigabases of sequencing data and tens of millions of unique TCR sequences. Several DR-DQ haplotypes were treated as single units for association and clustering because of strong linkage in the cohort. The later analysis used no new phenotypic data to find candidate immune exposures, relying instead on TCR beta sequences and their occurrence across donors. Besides the first cohort of under 700 subjects, a separate validation cohort made up of 120 different subjects was used. Among some 410 genotyped donors of the cohort, an average of approximately 220,000 unique TCR beta nucleotide sequences was sequenced per donor, of which about 19% were non-productive. Of the roughly 400 genotyped donors, roughly 85% fell in the genetic ancestry cluster associated with self-reported Caucasian donors. Alongside the repertoire data, information on donor age, sex, ethnicity and CMV serostatus was compiled. Both class I and class II loci were covered by HLA typing, at four-digit resolution. Genome-wide SNP genotypes for about 65% of the roughly 670 donors were used in a later genetic analysis, which treated that subset as a discovery cohort. The aim of the study was to test whether cataloging public T cell receptors could identify signatures of past pathogen exposure. The study used immunosequencing to profile the T cell repertoires of some 600 subjects and linked those repertoires to cytomegalovirus serostatus. To predict cytomegalovirus infection status, the study brought together high-throughput TCR immunosequencing, statistical association of individual TCRs with disease status, and machine learning. Every repertoire in the discovery cohort had been generated on one and the same sequencing platform. To decide whether each TCR beta V gene segment behaved as functional or pseudogenic, an earlier analysis of some 540 of the donors relied on high-throughput TCR beta sequencing. A later analysis re-analyzed previously published TCR beta repertoires from several hundred donors and added high-resolution HLA genotyping to study TCR occurrence patterns. Typing coverage differed by locus: A, B, C, DRB1 and DQB1 were typed in about 629-640 donors, DQA1 in about 510, DPA1 in roughly 590, and DPB1 in approximately 450.

Libraries were built with the immunoSEQ multiplex PCR assay. The multiplex PCR relied on a mix of 60 forward primers for TCR Vbeta segments and 13 reverse primers for TCR Jbeta segments. The CDR3 region of rearranged TCR beta genes was amplified from genomic DNA by a multiplex PCR assay. Amplified TCR beta libraries were sequenced as 87-base-pair reads on the Illumina HiSeq System. The original pipeline was this. A later analysis tallied roughly 78 million unique TCR beta chains across the 550 to 850 repertoires, and some 10 million of those chains were shared by two or more donors. A nearest-neighbor algorithm error-corrected the raw reads and collapsed the reads into unique sequences, merging closely related sequences to remove PCR and sequencing errors. CDR3 sequences were aligned to IMGT reference sequences to assign V, D and J gene segments. For a sequence to be retained, a match of at least six nucleotides to both a V gene segment and a J gene segment was required. Rearrangements were classified as productive when the CDR3 lacked stop codons and remained in frame with V and J, and all other rearrangements were classified as non-productive. Following IMGT convention, CDR3 was defined as the stretch from the second conserved V-encoded cysteine up to the conserved J-encoded phenylalanine. Sequences without an unambiguous match to a single V gene segment were excluded from the earlier analysis of almost 600 of the donors. An earlier analysis of fewer than 750 of the donors classified V segments as functional when productive rearrangements were above 56.7% and as segregating when the standard deviation between donors was above 5%. A statistical classification framework was built to diagnose cytomegalovirus status from the catalog of TCR beta chain sequences. In a later analysis, TCR nucleotide sequences were compared against IMGT/GENE-DB human TR gene sequences so that V and J genes could be assigned. Using the TCRdist pipeline, a later analysis assigned CDR3 sequences along with most-parsimonious VDJ recombination scenarios. A later analysis defined each TCR beta chain by its CDR3 amino acid sequence plus V-gene family, and excluded reads lacking a unique V-gene family. As a way to deal with suspected cross-contamination and a sequencing artifact, a later analysis dropped 450 to 600 nucleotide sequences that were highly shared and had low generation probability. In a later analysis, a clonal expansion index for each public chain was calculated from normalized within-repertoire ranks of inferred template counts. A later analysis computed generation probabilities with a VDJ recombination model fitted to out-of-frame rearrangements, and checked the results against IGoR. In a later analysis, TCR-TCR, TCR-HLA and TCR-CMV co-occurrence was scored with hypergeometric tests, and a repertoire-size bias correction was applied to TCR pairs. In a later analysis, false discovery rates were estimated by permuting HLA or CMV assignments 20 times. In a later analysis, co-occurring TCRs were grouped using DBSCAN, and TCRdist sequence similarity was added for clustering within HLA-allele-positive subsets. Repertoires with fewer than 30,000 or more than 120,000 public chains were left out of co-occurrence clustering, as were five repertoires with anomalous nucleotide sharing. The source is immuneACCESS, and TCRdb retained only in-frame sequences with V and J called. Part of the clones is not carried over; for the studies checked, unresolved V genes explain less than half of this, and the remainder is unexplained. The DNA was the basis for D and trimming; V, J and clone size are from that table. Here the sample has about 200,000 clones; over 60% occur a single time. The ten biggest clones cover 0.6% to 0.65% of the sample.

The germline V gene encodes CDR1 SGHRS and CDR2 YFSETQ. The junction carries 9 bases between V and J, which are trimmed by 3 bases and 0 bases respectively. From the cysteine through the phenylalanine, the CDR3 covers 14 amino acids. The only DNA kept is the CDR3, 42 bases in frame from the first base. Beyond this particular receptor, the publication reports: This cohort had only TCR beta chains sequenced, and the lack of alpha or paired-chain data limited which features could be detected. A further reported finding was that TCR beta sequences accurately predicted the HLA-A and HLA-B alleles for most subjects in the first cohort. For the cohort, immune exposure information was limited to CMV serostatus. In a later analysis, the rate of TCR association differed among HLA loci, with DRB1 alleles having the most associated TCRs and HLA-C alleles having the fewest. Some IMGT-functional V segments, including TRBV6-2 and TRBV6-3, could not be distinguished by the 87-base-pair reads and were therefore excluded. A later analysis found that most CMV-associated TCR beta chains appeared HLA-restricted, with HLA associations seemingly driven largely by CMV exposure. In a later analysis, HLA-associated TCR beta chains were found to be more clonally expanded and to have lower generation probabilities than equally common non-associated chains. Some 16 rarely observed V segments, including chromosome 9 orphons, were excluded from the earlier analysis of about 600 of the donors because counts were too low. According to the authors, the approach could potentially be generalized to other disease states and immunological phenotypes. In a later analysis, around 17,000 TCR beta sequences were associated with specific HLA alleles at a false discovery rate of 0.05. Correlated functional status among segregating V segments might be attributable to linkage disequilibrium, but an unknown experimental factor could not be ruled out. In vitro tests confirmed that a few of the cytomegalovirus-associated TCR beta chains recognize cytomegalovirus antigens. According to a later analysis, parvovirus B19, influenza, CMV and Epstein-Barr virus appeared linked to several top co-occurrence clusters. Because HLA typing was missing for some donors at each locus, association tests included only the typed subset. The study gave a list of more than 150 TCR beta chains associated with cytomegalovirus. In an earlier analysis of some 640 of the donors, most TCR beta V segments were observed in productive rearrangements about 90% or about 30% of the time, broadly matching IMGT annotations. When HLA alleles, especially DR and DQ, strongly co-occurred, attributing TCR associations to individual alleles was difficult. A cluster of highly shared sequence variants was judged likely to be a technical artifact of the sequencing pipeline. V-gene and J-gene trimming of TCR beta chains was associated with a missense DCLRE1C variant in a later genetic analysis, and the association was replicated in an independent cohort. Presence/absence analyses assumed roughly uniform sequencing depth across donors, an assumption that may not hold. In a later genetic analysis, fewer N-insertions in productive TCRs were reported among donors in an Asian-associated ancestry cluster than the 666-donor mean. Most TCR sequences were observed very rarely across donors, whereas some public TCRs were present in many individuals. The classifier was reported to diagnose cytomegalovirus status with high specificity and sensitivity in both the original and validation cohorts.

The cohort comprised approximately 700 healthy bone marrow donors. Cohort members were all nominally healthy when sampled, although unrecorded immune exposures were likely present. The donor tested CMV seronegative and was one of the 352 seronegative cohort members. A peripheral blood sample was provided by each donor, and peripheral blood mononuclear cells were used for TCR beta sequencing. The Qiagen DNeasy Blood Extraction Kit was used to extract genomic DNA from the blood cell samples. Sequenced sample: PBMCs. The receptor chain draws on TRBV5-1 and TRBJ1-1; TRBD1 is perhaps the D gene, given 6 matching bases. The source of this sequence is a man aged 18 to 29 in good health and CMV-seronegative. The sequenced DNA: TGCGCCAGCAGCTCAACAGGGATGAACACTGAAGCTTTCTTT. Its coded protein is CASSSTGMNTEAFF.